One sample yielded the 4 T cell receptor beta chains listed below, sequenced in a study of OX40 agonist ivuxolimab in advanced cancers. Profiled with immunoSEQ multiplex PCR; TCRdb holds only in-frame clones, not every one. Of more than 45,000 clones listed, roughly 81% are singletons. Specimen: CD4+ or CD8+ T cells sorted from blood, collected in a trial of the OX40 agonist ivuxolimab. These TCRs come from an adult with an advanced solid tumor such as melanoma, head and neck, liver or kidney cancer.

In DNA form, the CDR3 reads TGTGCCTGGAACCCGGGACAGGGGGAGGAAAAACTGTTTTTT. Amino acids: CAWNPGQGEEKLFF. The rearrangement links TRBV30 to TRBJ1-4; 11 bases match TRBD1. Germline CDR1 and CDR2: GTSNPN and SVGIG (reference sequence). The length of the CDR3 is 14 residues. V dropped 4 bases and J dropped 8; count of bases not matched to a gene: 6.

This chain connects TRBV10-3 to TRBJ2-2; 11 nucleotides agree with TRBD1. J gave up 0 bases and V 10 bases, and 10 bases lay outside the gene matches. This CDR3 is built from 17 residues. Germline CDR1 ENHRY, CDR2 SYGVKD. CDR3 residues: CATGQGDLNTNTGELFF. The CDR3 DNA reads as TGTGCCACGGGACAGGGGGACCTAAACACGAACACCGGGGAGCTGTTTTTT.

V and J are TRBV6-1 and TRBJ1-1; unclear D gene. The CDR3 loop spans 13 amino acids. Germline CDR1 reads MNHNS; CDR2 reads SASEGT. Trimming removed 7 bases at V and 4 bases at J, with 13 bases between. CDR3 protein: CASTKVEGTEAFF. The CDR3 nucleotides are TGTGCCAGCACAAAGGTGGAGGGCACTGAAGCTTTCTTT.

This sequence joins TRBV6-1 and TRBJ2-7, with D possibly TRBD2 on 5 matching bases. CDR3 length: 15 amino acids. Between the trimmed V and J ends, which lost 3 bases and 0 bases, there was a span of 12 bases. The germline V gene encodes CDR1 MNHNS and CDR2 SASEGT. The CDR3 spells CASSDRRRSSYEQYF. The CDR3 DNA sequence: TGTGCCAGCAGTGACCGGAGGAGGAGCTCCTACGAGCAGTACTTC.